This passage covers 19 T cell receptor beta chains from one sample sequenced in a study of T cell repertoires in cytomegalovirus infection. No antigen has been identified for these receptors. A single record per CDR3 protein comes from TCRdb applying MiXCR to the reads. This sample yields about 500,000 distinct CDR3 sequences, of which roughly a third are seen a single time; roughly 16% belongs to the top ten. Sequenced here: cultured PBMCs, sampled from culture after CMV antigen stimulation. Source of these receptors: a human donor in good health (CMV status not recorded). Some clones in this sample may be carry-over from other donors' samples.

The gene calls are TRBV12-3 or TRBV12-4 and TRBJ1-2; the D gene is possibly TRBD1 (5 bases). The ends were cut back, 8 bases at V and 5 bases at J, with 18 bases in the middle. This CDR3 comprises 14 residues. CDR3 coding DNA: TGTGCCAGCGGGGGGAGGGACGCGGGTTATGGCTACACCTTC. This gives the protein CASGGRDAGYGYTF.

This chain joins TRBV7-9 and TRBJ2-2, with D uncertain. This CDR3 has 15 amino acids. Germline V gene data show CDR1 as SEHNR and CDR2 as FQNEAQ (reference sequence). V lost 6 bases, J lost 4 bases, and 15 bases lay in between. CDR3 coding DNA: TGTGCCAGCAGGGCGACGGGCCTTGGCACCGGGGAGCTGTTTTTT. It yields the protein CASRATGLGTGELFF.

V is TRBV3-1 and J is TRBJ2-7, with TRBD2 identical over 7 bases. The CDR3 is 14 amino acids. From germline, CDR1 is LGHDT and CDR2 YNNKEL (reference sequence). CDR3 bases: TGTGCCAGCAGCCAAGGCCCCTCGGGGACTATATCACACGTC. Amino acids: CASSQGPSGTISHV.

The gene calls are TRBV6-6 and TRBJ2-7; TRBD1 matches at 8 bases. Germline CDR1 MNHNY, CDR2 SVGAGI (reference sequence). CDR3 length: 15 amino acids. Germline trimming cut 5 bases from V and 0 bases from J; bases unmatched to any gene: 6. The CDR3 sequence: CASSPRDRSSYEQYF. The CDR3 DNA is TGTGCCAGCAGTCCCCGGGACAGGAGCTCCTACGAGCAGTACTTC.

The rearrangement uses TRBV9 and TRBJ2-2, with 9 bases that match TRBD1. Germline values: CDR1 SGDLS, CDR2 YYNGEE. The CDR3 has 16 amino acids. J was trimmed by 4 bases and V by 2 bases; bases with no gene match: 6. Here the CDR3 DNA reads TGTGCCAGCAGCGTTGAACAGGGGGCGTCCACCGGGGAGCTGTTTTTT. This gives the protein CASSVEQGASTGELFF.

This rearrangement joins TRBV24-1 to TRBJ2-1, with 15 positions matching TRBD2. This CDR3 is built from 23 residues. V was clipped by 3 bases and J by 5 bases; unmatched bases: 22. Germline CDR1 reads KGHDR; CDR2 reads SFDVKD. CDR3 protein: CATSDPWGQGLAGGFPAHNEQFF. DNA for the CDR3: TGTGCCACCAGTGATCCCTGGGGACAGGGACTAGCGGGAGGTTTTCCCGCCCACAATGAGCAGTTCTTC.

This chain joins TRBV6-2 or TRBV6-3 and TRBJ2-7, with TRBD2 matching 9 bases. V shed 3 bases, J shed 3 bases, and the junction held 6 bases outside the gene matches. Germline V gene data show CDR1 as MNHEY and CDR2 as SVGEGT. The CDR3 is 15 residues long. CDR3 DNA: TGTGCCAGCAGTTATGAGACTAGCGGCCTCTACGAGCAGTACTTC. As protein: CASSYETSGLYEQYF.

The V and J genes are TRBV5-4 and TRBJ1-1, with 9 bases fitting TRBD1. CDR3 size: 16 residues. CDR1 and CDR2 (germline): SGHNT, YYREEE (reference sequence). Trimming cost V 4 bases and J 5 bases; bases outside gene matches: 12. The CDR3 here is CASSTWDRVIGTEAFF. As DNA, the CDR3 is TGTGCCAGCAGCACTTGGGACAGGGTCATTGGAACTGAAGCTTTCTTT.

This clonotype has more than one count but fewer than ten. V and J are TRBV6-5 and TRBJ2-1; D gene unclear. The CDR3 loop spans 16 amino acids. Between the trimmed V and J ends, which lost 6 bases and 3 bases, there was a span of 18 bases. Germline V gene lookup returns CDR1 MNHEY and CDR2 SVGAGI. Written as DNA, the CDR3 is TGTGCCAGCAGCCCCTTATACGGACCCAACTACAATGAGCAGTTCTTC. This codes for CASSPLYGPNYNEQFF.

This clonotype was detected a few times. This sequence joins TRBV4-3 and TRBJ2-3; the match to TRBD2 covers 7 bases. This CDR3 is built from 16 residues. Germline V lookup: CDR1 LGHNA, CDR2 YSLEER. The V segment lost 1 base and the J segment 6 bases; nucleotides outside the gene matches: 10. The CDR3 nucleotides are TGCGCCAGCAGCCAAGGTCCTAGCGGCCCGGGGGATACGCAGTATTTT. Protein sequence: CASSQGPSGPGDTQYF.

The CDR3 sequence: CASRNSGSFFYEQYF. The CDR3 coding sequence is TGTGCCAGCAGAAACAGCGGGAGTTTTTTCTACGAGCAGTACTTC. The genes are TRBV6-2 or TRBV6-3 and TRBJ2-7; the match to TRBD2 covers 8 bases. CDR1 MNHEY and CDR2 SVGEGT come from the germline V gene. Germline trimming cut 6 bases from V and 3 bases from J; bases unmatched to any gene: 10. CDR3 length: 15 residues.

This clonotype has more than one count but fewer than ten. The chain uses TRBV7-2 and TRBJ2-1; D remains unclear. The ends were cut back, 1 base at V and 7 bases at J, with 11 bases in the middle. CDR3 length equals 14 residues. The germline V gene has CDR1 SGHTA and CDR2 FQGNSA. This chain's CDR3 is CASSLEITGNEQFF. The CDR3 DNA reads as TGTGCCAGCAGCTTAGAGATAACGGGTAATGAGCAGTTCTTC. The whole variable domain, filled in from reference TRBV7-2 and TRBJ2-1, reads GAGVSQSPSNKVTEKGKDVELRCDPISGHTALYWYRQSLGQGLEFLIYFQGNSAPDKSGLPSDRFSAERTGGSVSTLTIQRTQQEDSAVYLCASSLEITGNEQFFGPGTRLTVL.

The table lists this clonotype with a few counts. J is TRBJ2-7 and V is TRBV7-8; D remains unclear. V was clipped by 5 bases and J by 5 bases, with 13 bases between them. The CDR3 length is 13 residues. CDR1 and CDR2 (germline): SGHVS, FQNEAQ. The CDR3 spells CASSQIGVHEQYV. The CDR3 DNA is TGTGCCAGCAGCCAGATTGGAGTACACGAGCAGTACGTC.

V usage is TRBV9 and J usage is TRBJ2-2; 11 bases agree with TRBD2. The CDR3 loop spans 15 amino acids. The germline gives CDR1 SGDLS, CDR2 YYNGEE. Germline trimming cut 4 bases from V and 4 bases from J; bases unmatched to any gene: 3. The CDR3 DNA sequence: TGTGCCAGCAGCCCTACTAGCGGGAGCACCGGGGAGCTGTTTTTT. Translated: CASSPTSGSTGELFF. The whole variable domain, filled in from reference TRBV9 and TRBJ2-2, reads DSGVTQTPKHLITATGQRVTLRCSPRSGDLSVYWYQQSLDQGLQFLIQYYNGEERAKGNILERFSAQQFPDLHSELNLSSLELGDSALYFCASSPTSGSTGELFFGEGSRLTVL.

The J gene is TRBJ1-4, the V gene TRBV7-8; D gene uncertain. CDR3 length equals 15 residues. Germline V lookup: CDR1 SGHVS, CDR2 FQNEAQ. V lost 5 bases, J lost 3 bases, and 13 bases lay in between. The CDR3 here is CASSPGAASNEKLFF. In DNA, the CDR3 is TGTGCCAGCAGCCCCGGCGCAGCGTCTAATGAAAAACTGTTTTTT.

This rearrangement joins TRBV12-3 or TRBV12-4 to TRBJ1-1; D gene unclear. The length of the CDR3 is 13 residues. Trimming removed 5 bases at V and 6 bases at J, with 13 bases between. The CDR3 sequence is CASSENGRAEAFF. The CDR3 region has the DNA TGTGCCAGCAGTGAAAATGGGAGGGCTGAAGCTTTCTTT.

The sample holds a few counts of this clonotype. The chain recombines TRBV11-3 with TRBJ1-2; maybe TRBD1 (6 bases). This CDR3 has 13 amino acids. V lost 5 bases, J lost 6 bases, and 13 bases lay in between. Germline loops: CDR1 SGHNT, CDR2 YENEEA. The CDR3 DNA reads TGTGCCAGCAGCGCAGACGGGGGCAATGGCTACACCTTC. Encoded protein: CASSADGGNGYTF.

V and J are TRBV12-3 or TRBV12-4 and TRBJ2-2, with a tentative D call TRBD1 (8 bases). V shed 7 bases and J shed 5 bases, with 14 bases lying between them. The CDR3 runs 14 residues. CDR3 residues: CASMIQGGTGELFF. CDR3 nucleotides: TGTGCCAGCATGATACAGGGGGGGACCGGGGAGCTGTTTTTT.

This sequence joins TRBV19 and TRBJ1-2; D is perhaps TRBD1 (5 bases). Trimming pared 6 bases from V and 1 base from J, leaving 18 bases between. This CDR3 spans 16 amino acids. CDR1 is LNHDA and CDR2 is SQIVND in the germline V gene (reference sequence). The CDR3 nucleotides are TGTGCCAGTAGCCCAGGGACTGCTCTCCTTAACTATGGCTACACCTTC. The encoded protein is CASSPGTALLNYGYTF.